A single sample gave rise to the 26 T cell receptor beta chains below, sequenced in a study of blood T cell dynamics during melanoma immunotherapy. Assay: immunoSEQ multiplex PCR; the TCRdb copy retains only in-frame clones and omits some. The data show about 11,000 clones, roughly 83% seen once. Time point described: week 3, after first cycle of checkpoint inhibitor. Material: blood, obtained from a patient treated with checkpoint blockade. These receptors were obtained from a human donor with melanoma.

The CDR3 DNA follows: TGTGCCAGCAATCGGGGTGTAGGGAACACCGGGGAGCTGTTTTTT. Translation gives CASNRGVGNTGELFF. The gene calls are TRBV9 and TRBJ2-2; possibly TRBD2 for D (5 bases). The CDR3 is 15 residues long. The V end was cut by 6 bases, the J end by 1 base, with 13 bases between. From germline, CDR1 is SGDLS and CDR2 YYNGEE.

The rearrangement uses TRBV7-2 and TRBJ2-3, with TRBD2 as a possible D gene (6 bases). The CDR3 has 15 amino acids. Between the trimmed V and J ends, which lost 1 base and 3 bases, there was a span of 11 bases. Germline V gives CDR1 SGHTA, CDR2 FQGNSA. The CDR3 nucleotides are TGTGCCAGCAGCTTAGGGCGGGGCCTTACAGATACGCAGTATTTT. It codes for CASSLGRGLTDTQYF.

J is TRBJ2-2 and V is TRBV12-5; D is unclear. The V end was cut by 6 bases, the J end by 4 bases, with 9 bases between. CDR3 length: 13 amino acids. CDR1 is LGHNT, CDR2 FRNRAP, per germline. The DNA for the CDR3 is TGTGCTAGTGGGATATCGATCACCGGGGAGCTGTTTTTT. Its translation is CASGISITGELFF.

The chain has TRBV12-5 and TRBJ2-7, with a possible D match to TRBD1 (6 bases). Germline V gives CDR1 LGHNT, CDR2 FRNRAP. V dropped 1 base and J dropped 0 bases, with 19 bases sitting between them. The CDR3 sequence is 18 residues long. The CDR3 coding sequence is TGTGCTAGTGGTTTGGGTTATGGGACAAGGGAAGACTCCTACGAGCAGTACTTC. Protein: CASGLGYGTREDSYEQYF.

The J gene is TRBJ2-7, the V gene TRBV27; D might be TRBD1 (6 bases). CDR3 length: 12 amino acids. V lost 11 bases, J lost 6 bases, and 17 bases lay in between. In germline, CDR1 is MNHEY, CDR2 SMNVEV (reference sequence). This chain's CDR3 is CAFHRDPAEQYF. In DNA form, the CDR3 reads TGTGCCTTCCACAGGGATCCCGCCGAGCAGTACTTC.

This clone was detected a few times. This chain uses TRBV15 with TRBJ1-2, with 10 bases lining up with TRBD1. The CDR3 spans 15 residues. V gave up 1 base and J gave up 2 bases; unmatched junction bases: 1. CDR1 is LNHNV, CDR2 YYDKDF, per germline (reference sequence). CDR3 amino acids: CATSRGGQGNYGYTF. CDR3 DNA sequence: TGTGCCACCAGCAGAGGGGGACAGGGGAACTATGGCTACACCTTC.

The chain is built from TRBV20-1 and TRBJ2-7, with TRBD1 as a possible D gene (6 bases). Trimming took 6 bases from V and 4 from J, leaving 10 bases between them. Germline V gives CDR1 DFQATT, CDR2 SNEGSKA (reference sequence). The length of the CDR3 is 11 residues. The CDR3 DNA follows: TGCAGTGCAATGACAGGTTACGAGCAGTACTTC. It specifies CSAMTGYEQYF.

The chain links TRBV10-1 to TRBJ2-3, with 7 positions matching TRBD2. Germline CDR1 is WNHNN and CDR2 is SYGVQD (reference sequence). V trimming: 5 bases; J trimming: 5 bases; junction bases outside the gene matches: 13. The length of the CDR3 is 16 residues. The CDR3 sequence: CASSPSRSGAGDTQYF. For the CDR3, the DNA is TGCGCCAGCAGTCCATCCCGCAGCGGGGCAGGAGATACGCAGTATTTT.

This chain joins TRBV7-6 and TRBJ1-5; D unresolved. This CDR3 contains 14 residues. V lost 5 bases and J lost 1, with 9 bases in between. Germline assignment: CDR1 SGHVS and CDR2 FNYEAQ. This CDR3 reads CASSEAKSNQPQHF. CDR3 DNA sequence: TGTGCCAGCAGCGAGGCGAAGAGCAATCAGCCCCAGCATTTT.

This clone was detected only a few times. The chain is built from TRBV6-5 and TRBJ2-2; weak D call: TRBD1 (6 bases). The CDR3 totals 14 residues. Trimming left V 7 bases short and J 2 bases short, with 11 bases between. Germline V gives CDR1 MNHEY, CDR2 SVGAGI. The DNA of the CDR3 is TGTGCCAGCACCGGGACATACAACACCGGGGAGCTGTTTTTT. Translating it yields CASTGTYNTGELFF.

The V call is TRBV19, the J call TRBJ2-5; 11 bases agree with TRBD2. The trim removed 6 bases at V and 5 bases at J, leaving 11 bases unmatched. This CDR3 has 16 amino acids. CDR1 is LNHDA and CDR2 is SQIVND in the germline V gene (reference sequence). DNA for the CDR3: TGTGCCAGTAGGAGGGCTAGCGGGGGGAGATACGAGACCCAGTACTTC. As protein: CASRRASGGRYETQYF. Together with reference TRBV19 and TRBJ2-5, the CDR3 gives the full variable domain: DGGITQSPKYLFRKEGQNVTLSCEQNLNHDAMYWYRQDPGQGLRLIYYSQIVNDFQKGDIAEGYSVSREKKESFPLTVTSAQKNPTAFYLCASRRASGGRYETQYFGPGTRLLVL.

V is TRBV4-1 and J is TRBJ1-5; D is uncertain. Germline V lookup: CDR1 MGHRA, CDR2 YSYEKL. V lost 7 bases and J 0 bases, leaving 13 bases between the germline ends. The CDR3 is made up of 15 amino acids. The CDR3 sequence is CASKFTVISNQPQHF. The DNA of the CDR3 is TGCGCCAGCAAATTCACCGTTATTAGCAATCAGCCCCAGCATTTT.

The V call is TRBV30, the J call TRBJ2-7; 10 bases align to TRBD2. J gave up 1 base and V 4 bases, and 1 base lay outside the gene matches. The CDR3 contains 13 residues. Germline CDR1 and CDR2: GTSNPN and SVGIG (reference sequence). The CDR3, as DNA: TGTGCCTGGACTAGCGGGGGATCCTACGAGCAGTACTTC. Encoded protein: CAWTSGGSYEQYF.

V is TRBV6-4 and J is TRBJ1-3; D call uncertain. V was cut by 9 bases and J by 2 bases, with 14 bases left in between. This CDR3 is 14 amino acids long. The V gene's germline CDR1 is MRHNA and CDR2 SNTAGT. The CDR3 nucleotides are TGTGCCAGTCCGTTGGGCTTAACTGGAAACACCATATATTTT. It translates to CASPLGLTGNTIYF.

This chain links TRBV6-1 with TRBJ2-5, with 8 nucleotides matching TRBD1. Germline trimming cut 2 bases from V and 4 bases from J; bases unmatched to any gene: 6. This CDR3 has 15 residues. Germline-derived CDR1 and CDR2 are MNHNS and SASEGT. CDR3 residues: CASSEKPGGRETQYF. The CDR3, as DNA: TGTGCCAGCAGTGAAAAACCAGGGGGCCGAGAGACCCAGTACTTC.

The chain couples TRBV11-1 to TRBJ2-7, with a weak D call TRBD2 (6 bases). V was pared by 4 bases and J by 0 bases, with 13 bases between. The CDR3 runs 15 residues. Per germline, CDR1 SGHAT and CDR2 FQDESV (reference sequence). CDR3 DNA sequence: TGTGCCAGCAGCTACCGGGACTCCCTCTCCTACGAGCAGTACTTC. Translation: CASSYRDSLSYEQYF.

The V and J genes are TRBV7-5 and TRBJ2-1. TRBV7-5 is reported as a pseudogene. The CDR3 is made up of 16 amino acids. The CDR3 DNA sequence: TGTGCCAGAAGCTTAGGCCCCGATGGTCCCTACAATGAGCAGTTCTTC. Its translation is CARSLGPDGPYNEQFF.

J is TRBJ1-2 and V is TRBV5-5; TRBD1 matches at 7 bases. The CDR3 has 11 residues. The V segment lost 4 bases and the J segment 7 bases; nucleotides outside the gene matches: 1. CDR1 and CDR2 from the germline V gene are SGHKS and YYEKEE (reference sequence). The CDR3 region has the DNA TGTGCCAGCAGCAAGGGGGCTGGCTACACCTTC. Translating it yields CASSKGAGYTF.

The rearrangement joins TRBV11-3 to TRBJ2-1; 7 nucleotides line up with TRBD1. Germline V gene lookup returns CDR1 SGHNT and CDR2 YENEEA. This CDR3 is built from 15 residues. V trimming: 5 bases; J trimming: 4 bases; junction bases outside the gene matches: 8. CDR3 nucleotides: TGTGCCAGCAGCGACGGACCGGGACAGTACAATGAGCAGTTCTTC. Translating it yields CASSDGPGQYNEQFF.

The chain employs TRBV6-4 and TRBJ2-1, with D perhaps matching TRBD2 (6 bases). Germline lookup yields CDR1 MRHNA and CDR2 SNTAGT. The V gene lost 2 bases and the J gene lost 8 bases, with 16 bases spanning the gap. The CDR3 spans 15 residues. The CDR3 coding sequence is TGTGCCAGCAGTGACGCGGCCAGGGAGGAAGATGAGCAGTTCTTC. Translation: CASSDAAREEDEQFF.

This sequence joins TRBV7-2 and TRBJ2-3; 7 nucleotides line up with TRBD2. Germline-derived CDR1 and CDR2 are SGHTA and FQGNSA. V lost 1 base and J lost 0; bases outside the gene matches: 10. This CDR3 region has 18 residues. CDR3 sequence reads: CASSLGIGGGYSTDTQYF. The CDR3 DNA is TGTGCCAGCAGCTTAGGTATCGGCGGGGGTTACAGCACAGATACGCAGTATTTT. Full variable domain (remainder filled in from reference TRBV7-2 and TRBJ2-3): GAGVSQSPSNKVTEKGKDVELRCDPISGHTALYWYRQSLGQGLEFLIYFQGNSAPDKSGLPSDRFSAERTGGSVSTLTIQRTQQEDSAVYLCASSLGIGGGYSTDTQYFGPGTRLTVL.

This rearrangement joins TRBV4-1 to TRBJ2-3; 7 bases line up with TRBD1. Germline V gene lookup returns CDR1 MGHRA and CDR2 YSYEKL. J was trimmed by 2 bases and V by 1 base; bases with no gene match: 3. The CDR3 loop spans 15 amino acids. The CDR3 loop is CASSQAGQNTDTQYF. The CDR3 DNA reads TGCGCCAGCAGCCAAGCGGGACAGAACACAGATACGCAGTATTTT.

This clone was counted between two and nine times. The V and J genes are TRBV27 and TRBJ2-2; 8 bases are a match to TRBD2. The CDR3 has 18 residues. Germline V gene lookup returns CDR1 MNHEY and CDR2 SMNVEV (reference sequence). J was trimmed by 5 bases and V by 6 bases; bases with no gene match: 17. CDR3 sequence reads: CASRPRALAVAGTGELFF. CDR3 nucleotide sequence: TGTGCCAGCAGGCCGCGGGCACTAGCGGTGGCGGGGACCGGGGAGCTGTTTTTT.

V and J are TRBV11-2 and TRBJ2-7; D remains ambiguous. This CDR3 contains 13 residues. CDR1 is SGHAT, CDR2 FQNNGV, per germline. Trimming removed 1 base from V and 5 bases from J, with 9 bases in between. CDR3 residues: CASSLGRNNEQYF. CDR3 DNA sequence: TGTGCCAGCAGCTTAGGGCGCAACAACGAGCAGTACTTC.

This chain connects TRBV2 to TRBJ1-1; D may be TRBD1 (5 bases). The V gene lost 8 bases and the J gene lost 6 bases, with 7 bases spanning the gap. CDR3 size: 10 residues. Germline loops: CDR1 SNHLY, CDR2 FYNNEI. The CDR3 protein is CASGTPEAFF. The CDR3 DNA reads TGTGCCAGCGGGACCCCTGAAGCTTTCTTT.

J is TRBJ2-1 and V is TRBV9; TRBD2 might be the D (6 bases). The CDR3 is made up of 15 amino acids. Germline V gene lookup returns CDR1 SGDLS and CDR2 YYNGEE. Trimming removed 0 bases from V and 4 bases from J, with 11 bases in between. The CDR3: CASSVAAGRYNEQFF. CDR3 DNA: TGTGCCAGCAGCGTAGCAGCAGGGAGGTACAATGAGCAGTTCTTC.